This TCR beta chain was identified in a study of cytomegalovirus exposure and HLA in healthy donors. As for the study in general: HLA-typed donors were the source of about 81 million unique TCRs held in an early data release. Study findings and constraints: Some TCR beta chains (about 170 of them) were listed as cytomegalovirus-associated.

PCR employed 60 Vbeta and 13 Jbeta primers. The data were produced by immunoSEQ multiplex PCR, yet TCRdb's version contains in-frame clones alone and is incomplete. The sample lists 40,000 to 55,000 clones; 70% to 80% were seen once. The CDR3 contains 13 residues. Germline CDR1 MDHEN, CDR2 SYDVKM. Trimming took 3 bases from V and 12 from J, leaving 15 bases between them. This clone was seen a few times. What it recognizes is unknown. This clonotype was sampled from a woman in her thirties in good health and CMV-seronegative. The V and J genes are TRBV28 and TRBJ2-4, with D possibly being TRBD1 (6 bases). The sequenced material came from PBMCs. CDR3 protein: CASSFRGSYGQYF. As DNA, the CDR3 is TGTGCCAGCAGTTTCAGGGGATCTTATGGTCAGTACTTC.